Sequencing of this T cell receptor beta chain was carried out in a study of cytomegalovirus exposure and HLA in healthy donors. Background on the study: Earlier findings included 90 million to 120 million unique TCR beta sequences obtained from 150 million to 200 million T cells. Study-level results: The study put some 150 TCR beta chains on its list as cytomegalovirus-associated. Presence/absence analyses assumed roughly uniform sequencing depth across donors, which may not hold. Among CMV-associated TCR beta chains, most appeared HLA-restricted in a later analysis.

Concerning this clone: Antigen unknown.

Germline V gives CDR1 SGHRS, CDR2 YFSETQ. The CDR3 has 15 residues. V gave up 0 bases and J gave up 3 bases; unmatched junction bases: 3. In the PCR, 60 Vbeta and 13 Jbeta primers were used. TCRdb's copy holds only in-frame clones and misses some; the assay was immunoSEQ multiplex PCR. The table has about 130,000 clones, 81% seen once. The sequenced sample was PBMCs. The clonotype comes from a woman under 40 in good health and CMV-seronegative. The V call is TRBV5-1, the J call TRBJ2-3; 8 bases agree with TRBD2. The CDR3: CASSLGAGETDTQYF. CDR3 DNA sequence: TGCGCCAGCAGCTTGGGAGCGGGAGAGACAGATACGCAGTATTTT.